A single T cell receptor beta chain is shown here with its context. Its antigen is as yet unknown. This specimen belongs to a study of CD8 T cells in Susac syndrome. Study-wide results and caveats: The study admitted that it had a relatively small number of individuals in its TCR sequencing and HLA analysis.

The RNA input was roughly 0.45 to 1 ug, and it was reverse transcribed with random hexamers. The CDR3 of TCR beta was amplified by immunoSEQ multiplex PCR across 54 Vbeta and 13 Jbeta. TCRdb processed the immunoSEQ multiplex PCR reads anew with MiXCR; each CDR3 protein has one entry. The data show 180,000 or so distinct CDR3 sequences, nearly 97% seen once. The CDR3 extends over 15 amino acids. Germline-derived CDR1 and CDR2 are SNHLY and FYNNEI. The germline V and J ends were trimmed by 2 bases and 4 bases, with 12 bases remaining between them. Those who served as multiple sclerosis controls were treatment-naive patients with stable or active relapsing-remitting disease. FACS was used to enrich TEMRA cells, whereas the CD8+ and CD4+ T cells were obtained by negative isolation.

V is TRBV2 and J is TRBJ2-1, with D tentatively TRBD1 (5 bases). The sequencing sample was made of CD4+ T cells from PBMCs. The sequence was obtained from a human donor with multiple sclerosis. The CDR3 protein is CASSERQISYNEQFF. CDR3 bases: TGTGCCAGCAGTGAACGACAGATATCGTACAATGAGCAGTTCTTC.